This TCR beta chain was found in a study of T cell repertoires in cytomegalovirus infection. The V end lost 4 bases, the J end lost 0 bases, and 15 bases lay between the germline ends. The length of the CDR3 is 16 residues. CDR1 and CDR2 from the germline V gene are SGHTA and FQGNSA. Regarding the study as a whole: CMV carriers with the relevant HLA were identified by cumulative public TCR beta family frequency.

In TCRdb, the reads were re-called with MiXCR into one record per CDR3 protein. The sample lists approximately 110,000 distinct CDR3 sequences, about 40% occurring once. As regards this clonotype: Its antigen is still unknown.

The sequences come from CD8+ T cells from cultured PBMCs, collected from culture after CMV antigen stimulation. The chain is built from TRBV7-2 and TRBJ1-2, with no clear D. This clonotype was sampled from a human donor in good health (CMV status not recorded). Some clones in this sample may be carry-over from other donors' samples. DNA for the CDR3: TGTGCCAGCAGCTACGGCTGGACGGATCCTAACTATGGCTACACCTTC. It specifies CASSYGWTDPNYGYTF.